This is a list of T cell receptor beta chains from one sample in a study of STAT3 mutations in large granular lymphocyte leukemia. The table came from immunoSEQ multiplex PCR; TCRdb's copy has only in-frame clones and leaves some out. The table has roughly 17,000 clones, approximately 92% seen once. The sample comprised peripheral blood mononuclear cells. The receptor source for this set is a man aged 55 to 70 with T-cell large granular lymphocyte leukemia. Some clones in this sample may be carry-over from other donors' samples. Each CDR3 is given with its conserved first and last residue. The D gene is left open where the match is weak. Where a row states a size, it is once, few, many or the class of an expanded clone; other rows omit it.

clone_size d_call j_call v_call cdr3_aa cdr3_nt
NA NA TRBJ1-2 TRBV28 CASGGAGNPNWESGYTF TGTGCCAGCGGAGGGGCAGGGAATCCAAATTGGGAGAGTGGCTACACCTTC
NA NA TRBJ2-7 TRBV5-1 CASSLEGSGYSYEQYF TGCGCCAGCAGCTTGGAAGGTTCGGGCTACTCCTACGAGCAGTACTTC
NA NA TRBJ2-7 TRBV5-1 CASSLAGRGESYEQYF TGCGCCAGCAGCTTGGCGGGGCGGGGAGAGTCCTACGAGCAGTACTTC
NA NA TRBJ2-5 TRBV30 CAWSVSYQETQYF TGTGCCTGGAGTGTATCGTACCAAGAGACCCAGTACTTC
NA TRBD1 TRBJ2-3 TRBV6-1 CASSGSRQGSTDTQYF TGTGCCAGCAGTGGGTCGAGACAGGGCAGCACAGATACGCAGTATTTT
NA TRBD1 TRBJ1-1 TRBV25-1 CASSVTRGASMNTEAFF TGTGCCAGCAGTGTCACCAGGGGGGCCTCCATGAACACTGAAGCTTTCTTT
NA NA TRBJ2-2 TRBV5-1 CASSLVRANTGELFF TGCGCCAGCAGCTTGGTGCGGGCGAACACCGGGGAGCTGTTTTTT
NA NA TRBJ1-2 TRBV4-3 CASSQENYRTSYGYTF TGCGCCAGCAGCCAAGAAAATTACCGGACCTCCTATGGCTACACCTTC
NA TRBD2 TRBJ2-5 TRBV18 CASSPPRTSGPQETQYF TGTGCCAGCTCACCACCGAGGACTAGCGGGCCGCAAGAGACCCAGTACTTC
NA TRBD2 TRBJ2-7 TRBV5-6 CASSLAPSTSGRPYEQYF TGTGCCAGCAGCTTGGCGCCCTCCACTAGCGGGAGACCCTACGAGCAGTACTTC
NA TRBD2 TRBJ2-7 TRBV30 CAWRGGGGSYEQYF TGTGCCTGGAGGGGTGGCGGGGGCTCCTACGAGCAGTACTTC
NA NA TRBJ1-4 TRBV30 CAWTMGVYEKLFF TGTGCCTGGACGATGGGAGTTTATGAAAAACTGTTTTTT
NA NA TRBJ1-4 TRBV5-4 CASSLRGAGEKLFF TGTGCCAGCAGCTTACGGGGGGCGGGCGAAAAACTGTTTTTT
once TRBD2 TRBJ2-1 TRBV7-9 CASSYPGAGTSGSQEQFF TGTGCCAGCAGCTACCCAGGGGCGGGGACTAGCGGGAGCCAGGAGCAGTTCTTC
NA NA TRBJ2-6 TRBV7-3 CASSAGGSGANVLTF TGTGCCAGCAGCGCCGGTGGCTCTGGGGCCAACGTCCTGACTTTC
NA TRBD2 TRBJ2-7 TRBV19 CASSSLAGPDNEQYF TGTGCCAGTAGTTCCCTAGCGGGGCCGGACAATGAGCAGTACTTC
NA TRBD1 TRBJ1-2 TRBV19 CASSIRQGANGYTF TGTGCCAGTAGTATTCGGCAGGGGGCGAACGGCTACACCTTC
NA NA TRBJ1-3 TRBV18 CASSSTSKENTIYF TGTGCCAGCTCATCCACGTCGAAGGAGAACACCATATATTTT
NA NA TRBJ2-7 TRBV6-5 CASSPPKGRHEQYF TGTGCCAGCAGTCCCCCCAAGGGTCGCCACGAGCAGTACTTC
NA TRBD1 TRBJ1-1 TRBV6-5 CASSYLQGANTEAFF TGTGCCAGCAGTTACCTACAGGGGGCGAACACTGAAGCTTTCTTT
NA NA TRBJ2-3 TRBV4-3 CASSRGVHPTDTQYF TGCGCCAGCAGCCGGGGGGTCCACCCCACAGATACGCAGTATTTT
NA NA TRBJ2-2 TRBV5-1 CASTTRTANTGELFF TGCGCCAGCACCACCCGGACAGCGAACACCGGGGAGCTGTTTTTT
once NA TRBJ1-5 TRBV19 CASSIGQSDNYQPQHF TGTGCCAGCAGTATAGGACAGAGCGATAACTATCAGCCCCAGCATTTT
NA NA TRBJ2-3 TRBV4-1 CASSQVQVDTDTQYF TGCGCCAGCAGCCAAGTTCAGGTAGACACAGATACGCAGTATTTT
NA NA TRBJ2-7 TRBV7-9 CASSPRSSSYEQYF TGTGCCAGCAGCCCTAGGTCAAGCTCCTACGAGCAGTACTTC
NA TRBD2 TRBJ2-3 TRBV6-1 CASMRGLAGTDTQYF TGTGCCAGCATGCGGGGACTAGCGGGCACAGATACGCAGTATTTT
NA NA TRBJ2-5 TRBV5-1 CASSLRGRGQETQYF TGCGCCAGCAGCTTGCGGGGGCGCGGCCAAGAGACCCAGTACTTC
NA TRBD1 TRBJ1-2 TRBV30 CAWSPGGLRPGYTF TGTGCCTGGAGCCCAGGGGGATTAAGGCCTGGCTACACCTTC
NA TRBD2 TRBJ2-7 TRBV6-5 CASSSLGGRRPYEQYF TGTGCCAGCAGTTCCCTCGGGGGGAGGAGGCCCTACGAGCAGTACTTC
NA NA TRBJ2-7 TRBV29-1 CSVAPSLARGEQYF TGCAGCGTTGCACCGTCACTAGCTCGGGGGGAGCAGTACTTC
NA NA TRBJ2-5 TRBV29-1 CSVDPGPPFPETQYF TGCAGCGTTGACCCGGGACCGCCCTTTCCTGAGACCCAGTACTTC
few NA TRBJ1-1 TRBV5-1 CASTKRDPGNTEAFF TGCGCCAGCACAAAAAGAGACCCGGGGAACACTGAAGCTTTCTTT
NA NA TRBJ2-1 TRBV6-5 CASRGQEQFF TGTGCCAGCAGAGGACAGGAGCAGTTCTTC
NA TRBD1 TRBJ1-1 TRBV28 CASSTGASEAFF TGTGCCAGCAGCACAGGGGCCTCTGAAGCTTTCTTT
NA TRBD1 TRBJ2-7 TRBV19 CASSIPGGYEQYF TGTGCCAGTAGTATCCCAGGGGGCTACGAGCAGTACTTC
once NA TRBJ1-5 TRBV28 CASSFAGGNQPQHF TGTGCCAGCAGTTTTGCAGGGGGCAATCAGCCCCAGCATTTT
NA TRBD1 TRBJ1-5 TRBV30 CAWSVRDRSPYSNQPQHF TGTGCCTGGAGTGTACGGGACAGGAGCCCTTATAGCAATCAGCCCCAGCATTTT
NA TRBD2 TRBJ2-3 TRBV18 CASSLLAGGDTDTQYF TGTGCCAGCTCACTTCTAGCGGGAGGCGATACAGATACGCAGTATTTT
NA NA TRBJ1-3 TRBV2 CASTVTGPPGNTIYF TGTGCCAGCACCGTAACAGGACCGCCCGGAAACACCATATATTTT
NA NA TRBJ2-7 TRBV7-9 CASRNFGEQYF TGTGCCAGCAGGAACTTCGGCGAGCAGTACTTC
NA TRBD2 TRBJ2-3 TRBV7-9 CASSLGVMREWSDTQYF TGTGCCAGCAGCTTAGGGGTGATGCGGGAGTGGTCAGATACGCAGTATTTT
NA NA TRBJ2-6 TRBV12-5 CASGLVWGANVLTF TGTGCTAGTGGTTTGGTGTGGGGGGCCAACGTCCTGACTTTC
NA NA TRBJ2-1 TRBV7-9 CASSRVGGGRVYEQFF TGTGCCAGCAGCCGCGTAGGTGGGGGGCGGGTCTATGAGCAGTTCTTC
NA TRBD1 TRBJ1-1 TRBV2 CASSPGTGNTEAFF TGTGCCAGCAGTCCCGGGACAGGGAACACTGAAGCTTTCTTT
NA NA TRBJ1-2 TRBV5-4 CASSLDRNYGYTF TGTGCCAGCAGCTTAGACAGAAACTATGGCTACACCTTC
NA TRBD2 TRBJ2-5 TRBV27 CASSLYPPTGGEETQYF TGTGCCAGCAGTTTATACCCCCCTACGGGAGGGGAAGAGACCCAGTACTTC
NA NA TRBJ1-2 TRBV4-1 CASSRMDRSDYGYTF TGCGCCAGCAGCCGCATGGACAGATCCGACTATGGCTACACCTTC
NA TRBD1 TRBJ2-7 TRBV10-2 CASGNQGADEQYF TGCGCCAGCGGAAACCAGGGGGCGGACGAGCAGTACTTC
NA NA TRBJ1-1 TRBV27 CASSLLRGGASPEAFF TGTGCCAGCAGTTTATTGCGCGGGGGCGCATCCCCTGAAGCTTTCTTT
NA NA TRBJ2-5 TRBV5-1 CASSSTSSQETQYF TGCGCCAGCAGCTCAACTAGCTCACAAGAGACCCAGTACTTC
NA NA TRBJ1-1 TRBV5-1 CASSLAVVNTEAFF TGCGCCAGCAGCTTGGCGGTGGTGAACACTGAAGCTTTCTTT
NA NA TRBJ1-5 TRBV10-3 CAISDRTVPQPQHF TGTGCCATCAGTGACCGGACAGTACCCCAGCCCCAGCATTTT
NA NA TRBJ2-2 TRBV14 CASSQVIAVGELFF TGTGCCAGCAGCCAAGTCATTGCCGTCGGGGAGCTGTTTTTT
NA NA TRBJ1-1 TRBV11-2 CASSLKGSSTEAFF TGTGCCAGCAGCTTAAAGGGGTCGAGCACTGAAGCTTTCTTT
NA NA TRBJ1-2 TRBV7-2 CASSSGAWEATNYGYTF TGTGCCAGCAGCTCCGGGGCCTGGGAGGCTACTAACTATGGCTACACCTTC
once NA TRBJ2-1 TRBV5-1 CASSPGTGSSYNEQFF TGCGCCAGCAGCCCCGGGACTGGAAGCTCCTACAATGAGCAGTTCTTC
NA NA TRBJ2-1 TRBV4-1 CASSQGLGFYNEQFF TGCGCCAGCAGCCAAGGACTTGGATTCTACAATGAGCAGTTCTTC
NA NA TRBJ1-3 TRBV5-1 CASSRTTGNTIYF TGCGCCAGCAGCCGGACTACAGGAAACACCATATATTTT
NA TRBD2 TRBJ2-5 TRBV5-1 CASSSTLPRLAGVQETQYF TGCGCCAGCAGCTCAACACTCCCGCGACTAGCGGGAGTCCAAGAGACCCAGTACTTC
NA NA TRBJ2-7 TRBV21-1 CASSKVVPYRGVLTEQYF TGTGCCAGCAGCAAAGTCGTTCCCTACAGGGGCGTTCTCACCGAGCAGTACTTC